The present T cell receptor beta chain was sequenced within a study of molecular identifiers for immune sequencing clone quantification (dated by TCRdb to the late 2010s). With respect to the entire study: For a replicate experiment, RNA from approximately 20,000 or 100,000 naive CD8 T cells was divided into five aliquots, of which four were sequenced. The study was a methods study using CD8 T cells to benchmark molecular-identifier clustering-based TCR repertoire sequencing (MIDCIRS) and TCR RNA copy counting. General conclusions and limits of the study: Modeling estimated approximately 3 recovered TCR RNA copies per cell, compared with approximately 10 by digital PCR, which implies roughly 27% capture efficiency. Clones above 20 RNA copies held over 99% of molecules in CMV-specific effector cells but under 1% in naive cells. Highly expanded clone sizes could be underestimated if identical TCR molecules share a barcode. The naive libraries included spiked-in Jurkat TCR RNA (fewer than eleven copies' worth), and this RNA is not part of the donor repertoire. Spiked-in Jurkat TCR RNA equal to a single cell's worth was reported to be detectable even within one million naive CD8 T cells. When barcode sub-clustering was omitted, TCR diversity was inflated by chimeric consensus sequences, with chimeras reaching as high as 47%.

Libraries of naive CD8 T cells were built from anywhere between roughly 17,000 and 1,000,000 sorted cells, with 10%, 30% or 50% of the purified RNA used. Naive CD8 T cells, defined as CD8+CD4-CCR7+CD45RA+, were FACS-sorted into RLT Plus buffer on a BD FACSAria II. Detection sensitivity was tested by spiking Jurkat RNA equal to roughly ten TCR copies' worth into samples containing roughly 17,000-1,000,000 naive CD8 T cells. CD8 T cells were enriched with RosetteSep CD8+ T Cell Enrichment Cocktail and Ficoll-Paque, followed by ACK red cell lysis. This clonotype was detected a few times. No cognate antigen has been identified for it. Qualities for individual bases were not recorded, and no much larger clone is one base off. Library construction relied on PCR. For sequencing, a NextSeq 500 was employed. Preparation of bulk TCR libraries followed a previously described approach, with the TCR primers listed in Table S5. The Qiagen AllPrep DNA/RNA kit was used to purify total RNA. Reads from multiple sequencing runs of the same library were pooled before analysis. Per the original workflow: Reads were retained only if the reads had an exact TCR constant sequence, and the retained reads were trimmed to 150 nt and grouped according to their 12-nt molecular barcodes. Reads within each barcode group were sub-clustered using a 15% Levenshtein threshold, and quality-weighted consensus sequences were constructed for each RNA molecule. Non-functional sequences were removed, as were lower-count sequences one edit away from another. Barcode sub-clusters with fewer than 20% of the maximum read count were removed, based on fitting two negative binomial distributions. TCRdb reran the public reads through fastp at Q25 and MiXCR, keeping productive beta chains. When rows share a CDR3 protein, they turn into one entry using the most common DNA and genes. V and J calls and clone size were set by TCRdb, not the authors. In all, the sample holds over 85,000 distinct CDR3 sequences, and about 23% of those were seen once. Clones ranked in the top ten supply about 0.73% of the sample.

This TCR was sampled from a human donor in good health. Some libraries in this study had Jurkat cell RNA spiked in. Sample: naive CD8+ T cells from blood, with Jurkat cell RNA spiked in. In light of the paper, this sample's cell subset or site label describes: FACS-sorted CD8+CD4-CCR7+CD45RA+ naive T cells.

The CDR3: CASSQDWGEQYF. The nucleotide sequence is TGCGCCAGCAGCCAAGATTGGGGAGAGCAGTACTTC. The rearranged segments are TRBV4-3 and TRBJ2-7; no D gene can be assigned with confidence. At the junction V is shortened by 0 bases and J by 7 bases, with 7 bases in between. The germline V gene sets CDR1 to LGHNA and CDR2 to YSLEER. The CDR3 measures 12 amino acids from cysteine to phenylalanine. The kept DNA is CDR3 alone, 36 bases in frame from the first base.